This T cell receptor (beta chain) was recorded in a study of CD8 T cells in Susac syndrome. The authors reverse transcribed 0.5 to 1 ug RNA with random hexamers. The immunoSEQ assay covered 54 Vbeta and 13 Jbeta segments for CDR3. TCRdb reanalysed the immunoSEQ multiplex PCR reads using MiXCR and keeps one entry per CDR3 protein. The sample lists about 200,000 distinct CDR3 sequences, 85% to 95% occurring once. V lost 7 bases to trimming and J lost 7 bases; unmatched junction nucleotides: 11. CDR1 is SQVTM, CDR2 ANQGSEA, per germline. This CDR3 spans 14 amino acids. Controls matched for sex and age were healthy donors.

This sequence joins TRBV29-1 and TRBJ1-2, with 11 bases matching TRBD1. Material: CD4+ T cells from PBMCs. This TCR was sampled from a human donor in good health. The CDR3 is CSDLRDRGSSGYTF. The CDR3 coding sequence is TGCAGCGATCTAAGGGACAGGGGGAGTAGTGGCTACACCTTC.